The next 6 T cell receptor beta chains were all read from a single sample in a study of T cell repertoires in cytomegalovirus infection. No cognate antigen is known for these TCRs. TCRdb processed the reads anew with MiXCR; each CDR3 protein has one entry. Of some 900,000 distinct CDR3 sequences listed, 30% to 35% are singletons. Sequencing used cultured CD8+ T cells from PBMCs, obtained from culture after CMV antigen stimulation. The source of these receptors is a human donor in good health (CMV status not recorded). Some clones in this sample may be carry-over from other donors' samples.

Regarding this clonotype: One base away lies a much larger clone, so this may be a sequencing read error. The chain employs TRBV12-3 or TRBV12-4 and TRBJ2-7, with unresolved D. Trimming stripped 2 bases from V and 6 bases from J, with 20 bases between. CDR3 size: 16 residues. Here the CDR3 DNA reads TGTGCCAGCAGTTTAACGGAACCCCCGGATCTGGGCGAGCAGTACTTC. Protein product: CASSLTEPPDLGEQYF.

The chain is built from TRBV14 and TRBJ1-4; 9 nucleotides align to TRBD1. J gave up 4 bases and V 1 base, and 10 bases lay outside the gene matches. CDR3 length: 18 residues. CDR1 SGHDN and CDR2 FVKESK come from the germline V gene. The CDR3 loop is CASSQAAYLGQGNEKLFF. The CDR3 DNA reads TGTGCCAGCAGCCAAGCCGCTTACCTGGGACAGGGTAATGAAAAACTGTTTTTT.

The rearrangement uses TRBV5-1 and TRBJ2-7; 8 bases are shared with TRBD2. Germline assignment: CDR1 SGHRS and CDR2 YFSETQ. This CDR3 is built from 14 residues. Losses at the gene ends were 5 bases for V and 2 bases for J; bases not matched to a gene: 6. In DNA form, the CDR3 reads TGCGCCAGCAGGGCGGGACTAGAACCCTACGAGCAGTACTTC. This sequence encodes CASRAGLEPYEQYF.

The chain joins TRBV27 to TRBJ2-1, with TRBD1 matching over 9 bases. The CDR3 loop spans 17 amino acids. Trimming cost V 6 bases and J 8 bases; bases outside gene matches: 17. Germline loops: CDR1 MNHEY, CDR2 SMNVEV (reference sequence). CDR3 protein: CASSFHPIPGQGDEQFF. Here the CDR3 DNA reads TGTGCCAGCAGCTTCCATCCAATCCCGGGACAGGGCGATGAGCAGTTCTTC.

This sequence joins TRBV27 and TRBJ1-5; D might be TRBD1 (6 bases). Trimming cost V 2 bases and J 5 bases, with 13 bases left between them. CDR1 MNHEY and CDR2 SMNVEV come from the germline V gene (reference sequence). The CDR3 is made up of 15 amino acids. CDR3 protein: CASSLSGGLYQPQHF. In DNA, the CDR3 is TGTGCCAGCAGTTTAAGCGGGGGGCTTTATCAGCCCCAGCATTTT.

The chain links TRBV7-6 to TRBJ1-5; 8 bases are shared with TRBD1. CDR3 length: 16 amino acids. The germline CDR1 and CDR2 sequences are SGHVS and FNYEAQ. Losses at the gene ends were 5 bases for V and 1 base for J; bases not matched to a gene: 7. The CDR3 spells CASSKGQGGSNQPQHF. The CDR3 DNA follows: TGTGCCAGCAGCAAAGGACAGGGAGGGAGCAATCAGCCCCAGCATTTT.